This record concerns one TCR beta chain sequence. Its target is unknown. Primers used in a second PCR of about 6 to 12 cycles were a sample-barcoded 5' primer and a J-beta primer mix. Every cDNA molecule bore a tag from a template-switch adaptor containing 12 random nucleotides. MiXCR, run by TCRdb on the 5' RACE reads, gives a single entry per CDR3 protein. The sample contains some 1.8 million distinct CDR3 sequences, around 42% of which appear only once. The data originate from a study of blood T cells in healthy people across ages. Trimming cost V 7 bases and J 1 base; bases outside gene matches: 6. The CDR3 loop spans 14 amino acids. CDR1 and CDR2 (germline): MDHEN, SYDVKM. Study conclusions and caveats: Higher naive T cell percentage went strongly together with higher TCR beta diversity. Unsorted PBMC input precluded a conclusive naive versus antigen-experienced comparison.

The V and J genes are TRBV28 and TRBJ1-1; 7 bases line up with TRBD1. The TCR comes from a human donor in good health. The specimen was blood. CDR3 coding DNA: TGTGCCAGCACCCAAACAGGGGCGAACACTGAAGCTTTCTTT. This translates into CASTQTGANTEAFF.